Following are 26 T cell receptor beta chains from one sample sequenced in a study of blood T cell repertoires in COVID-19. The repertoire was sequenced with immunoSEQ multiplex PCR; TCRdb's copy has only in-frame clones and lacks some. The sample holds over 85,000 clones; around 80% are singletons and the top ten take approximately 9.9%. Sample: peripheral blood. These receptors all come from a man aged 55 to 70 with active or convalescent COVID-19.

This rearrangement joins TRBV7-8 to TRBJ1-5, with 11 nucleotides matching TRBD1. J lost 6 bases, V lost 3 bases, and 4 bases had no gene match. Germline CDR1 is SGHVS and CDR2 is FQNEAQ. The CDR3 contains 15 residues. The CDR3 loop is CASSLRTGGSQPQHF. The CDR3 bases are TGTGCCAGCAGCTTGAGGACAGGGGGCAGTCAGCCCCAGCATTTT. Variable domain in full (rest from reference TRBV7-8 and TRBJ1-5): GAGVSQSPRYKVAKRGQDVALRCDPISGHVSLFWYQQALGQGPEFLTYFQNEAQLDKSGLPSDRFFAERPEGSVSTLKIQRTQQEDSAVYLCASSLRTGGSQPQHFGDGTRLSIL.

The J gene is TRBJ1-1, the V gene TRBV7-8; unclear D gene. Between the trimmed V and J ends, which lost 4 bases and 1 base, there was a span of 19 bases. Germline lookup yields CDR1 SGHVS and CDR2 FQNEAQ. The CDR3 consists of 17 residues. CDR3 region: CASSSREVIVGNTEAFF. Here the CDR3 DNA reads TGTGCCAGCAGCTCCCGGGAGGTGATCGTAGGGAACACTGAAGCTTTCTTT.

The CDR3 bases are TGTGCCAGCAGTGAATTGACAGGGGGCTACAATGAGCAGTTCTTC. It translates to CASSELTGGYNEQFF. V gene TRBV6-1 combines with J gene TRBJ2-1; 9 positions match TRBD1. V trimming: 2 bases; J trimming: 3 bases; junction bases outside the gene matches: 2. This CDR3 is built from 15 residues. Germline V CDR1 and CDR2: MNHNS, SASEGT.

This clone was seen a handful of times. The genes are TRBV19 and TRBJ1-1, with 7 nucleotides matching TRBD1. The CDR3 sequence is 14 residues long. Per germline, CDR1 LNHDA and CDR2 SQIVND (reference sequence). V dropped 0 bases and J dropped 11; count of bases not matched to a gene: 9. The CDR3 reads CASSIEAGGGGAFF. In nucleotides, the CDR3 is TGTGCCAGTAGTATAGAAGCAGGCGGAGGGGGCGCTTTCTTT.

This chain joins TRBV6-5 and TRBJ2-7; tentatively, D is TRBD1 (5 bases). CDR3 length: 14 residues. Germline CDR1 and CDR2: MNHEY and SVGAGI. V gave up 2 bases and J gave up 6 bases, with 14 bases separating them. DNA for the CDR3: TGTGCCAGCAGTTACGGGGTAGGGGTGTGCGAGCAGTACGTC. Amino acids: CASSYGVGVCEQYV.

V usage is TRBV5-6 and J usage is TRBJ2-7; 9 bases are shared with TRBD2. The CDR3 is 14 residues long. Germline CDR1 and CDR2: SGHDT and YYEEEE. Trimming took 4 bases from V and 3 from J; bases not matched to a gene: 5. The CDR3: CASSLRREGYEQYF. In DNA, the CDR3 is TGTGCCAGCAGCCTCCGGCGGGAGGGCTACGAGCAGTACTTC.

This chain connects TRBV9 to TRBJ2-5; 7 bases agree with TRBD2. The CDR3 runs 15 residues. Germline values: CDR1 SGDLS, CDR2 YYNGEE. With 0 bases clipped from V and 4 bases from J, the junction kept 6 bases outside the gene matches. CDR3 coding DNA: TGTGCCAGCAGCGTAGAAGTCAGGGAGGGAGAGACCCAGTACTTC. Translation: CASSVEVREGETQYF.

This clone was counted a single time. The genes are TRBV10-2 and TRBJ2-5, with 8 bases fitting TRBD2. V shed 6 bases, J shed 0 bases, and the junction held 3 bases outside the gene matches. The CDR3 consists of 14 residues. Per germline, CDR1 WSHSY and CDR2 SAAADI. The CDR3: CASRASGYQETQYF. The CDR3 coding sequence is TGCGCCAGCAGGGCTAGCGGGTACCAAGAGACCCAGTACTTC.

V usage is TRBV7-8 and J usage is TRBJ1-1; D ambiguous. The CDR3 sequence is 14 residues long. Trimming pared 3 bases from V and 0 bases from J, leaving 8 bases between. Germline CDR1 and CDR2: SGHVS and FQNEAQ. The CDR3 loop is CASSFRQMNTEAFF. The CDR3 nucleotides read TGTGCCAGCAGCTTCAGGCAGATGAACACTGAAGCTTTCTTT.

The V and J genes are TRBV10-1 and TRBJ2-5; D possibly corresponds to TRBD1 (5 bases). This CDR3 region has 13 residues. CDR1 is WNHNN and CDR2 is SYGVQD in the germline V gene (reference sequence). Trimming shortened V by 5 bases and J by 3 bases, and 10 bases separated the two germline ends. The CDR3 DNA follows: TGCGCCAGCAGTAGACAGCCTAAAGAGACCCAGTACTTC. Translating gives CASSRQPKETQYF.

This clone was picked up one time. V is TRBV2 and J is TRBJ2-1; 8 bases fit TRBD2. The germline V gene has CDR1 SNHLY and CDR2 FYNNEI. J was trimmed by 4 bases and V by 5 bases; bases with no gene match: 4. This CDR3 is built from 14 residues. The DNA for the CDR3 is TGTGCCAGCAGTAGCGGGAGCGGGTACAATGAGCAGTTCTTC. This gives the protein CASSSGSGYNEQFF. The variable domain in full, with the rest retrieved from reference TRBV2 and TRBJ2-1, is EPEVTQTPSHQVTQMGQEVILRCVPISNHLYFYWYRQILGQKVEFLVSFYNNEISEKSEIFDDQFSVERPDGSNFTLKIRSTKLEDSAMYFCASSSGSGYNEQFFGPGTRLTVL.

The V and J genes are TRBV6-5 and TRBJ2-1; 9 bases map to TRBD2. V was pared by 4 bases and J by 13 bases, with 5 bases of the junction left unmatched. This CDR3 has 12 residues. The germline gives CDR1 MNHEY, CDR2 SVGAGI. The CDR3 protein is CASSSLAGRQFF. CDR3 coding DNA: TGTGCCAGCAGTTCCCTAGCGGGGCGACAGTTCTTC.

This clone occurred many times. The chain joins TRBV18 to TRBJ2-3; D not resolved. Germline CDR1 reads KGHSH; CDR2 reads LQKENI. V was trimmed by 0 bases and J by 4 bases, leaving 11 bases between them. This CDR3 is 15 amino acids long. The CDR3 sequence is CASSPPSNQADTQYF. CDR3 coding DNA: TGTGCCAGCTCACCACCGTCTAACCAGGCAGATACGCAGTATTTT.

The CDR3 DNA is TGTGCCAGCAGTGAGAGGGATGAGCAGTACTTC. As protein: CASSERDEQYF. The chain recombines TRBV2 with TRBJ2-7; a possible D gene is TRBD2 (5 bases). The CDR3 runs 11 residues. Trimming took off 3 bases at V and 7 bases at J, with 7 bases between the two ends. CDR1 and CDR2 from the germline V gene are SNHLY and FYNNEI.

V and J are TRBV5-6 and TRBJ2-1; the match to TRBD2 covers 13 bases. Germline V gives CDR1 SGHDT, CDR2 YYEEEE. Trimming at V came to 3 bases and at J to 10 bases, leaving 13 bases not matched to a gene. The CDR3 is 17 amino acids. The CDR3 DNA is TGTGCCAGCAGCTGGCTCCCGACTAGCGGGAGGAGGGAAGAGCAGTTCTTC. It specifies CASSWLPTSGRREEQFF.

A few counts support this clone. The V and J genes are TRBV9 and TRBJ1-2; 7 positions agree with TRBD1. This CDR3 contains 15 residues. Germline CDR1 is SGDLS and CDR2 is YYNGEE. V lost 4 bases to trimming and J lost 8 bases; unmatched junction nucleotides: 14. This CDR3 reads CASSRTPTGAEGYTF. The DNA for the CDR3 is TGTGCCAGCAGCCGAACCCCTACAGGGGCGGAGGGCTACACCTTC.

The chain links TRBV5-5 to TRBJ2-7; TRBD2 aligns across 8 bases. The CDR3 has 15 residues. The ends lost 4 bases at V and 1 base at J; junction bases unmatched: 7. The germline V gene encodes CDR1 SGHKS and CDR2 YYEKEE (reference sequence). The CDR3 nucleotides read TGTGCCAGCAGCGCCTCAACGGGAGGGTCCTACGAGCAGTACTTC. Translating gives CASSASTGGSYEQYF.

The V and J genes are TRBV19 and TRBJ1-3, with a possible D match to TRBD1 (5 bases). The V and J ends lost 5 bases and 1 base respectively, with 9 bases between them. This CDR3 has 14 residues. Per the germline V gene, CDR1 is LNHDA and CDR2 is SQIVND (reference sequence). The DNA of the CDR3 is TGTGCCAGTAGTGCGGGACTGTCTGGAAACACCATATATTTT. Protein product: CASSAGLSGNTIYF.

The chain is built from TRBV6-5 and TRBJ1-5, with 7 bases identical to TRBD1. The CDR3 contains 13 residues. V shed 5 bases, J shed 4 bases, and the junction held 2 bases outside the gene matches. Looked up from germline, CDR1 is MNHEY and CDR2 is SVGAGI. CDR3 DNA sequence: TGTGCCAGCAGTCGACAGGGTAATCAGCCCCAGCATTTT. Amino acids: CASSRQGNQPQHF.

This sequence joins TRBV18 and TRBJ2-3; weak D call: TRBD2 (5 bases). This CDR3 is built from 13 residues. Germline lookup yields CDR1 KGHSH and CDR2 LQKENI. V lost 4 bases to trimming and J lost 6 bases, with 11 bases between them. The CDR3 nucleotides read TGTGCCAGCTCACTGAACTGGGAGGATACGCAGTATTTT. Translated: CASSLNWEDTQYF.

The V gene is TRBV14, the J gene TRBJ2-1; possibly TRBD2 for D (6 bases). Germline lookup yields CDR1 SGHDN and CDR2 FVKESK. V was clipped by 1 base and J by 3 bases, with 16 bases between them. The CDR3 contains 17 residues. CDR3 DNA: TGTGCCAGCAGCCAAGTGTTTGAGCGGGCCATCTACAATGAGCAGTTCTTC. This gives the protein CASSQVFERAIYNEQFF.

The chain combines TRBV2 with TRBJ2-4; maybe TRBD2 (6 bases). From germline, CDR1 is SNHLY and CDR2 FYNNEI. Trimming removed 4 bases at V and 9 bases at J, with 10 bases between. CDR3 size: 12 residues. The CDR3 coding sequence is TGTGCCAGCAGTGTAGTGGGAGGCATTCAGTACTTC. It encodes CASSVVGGIQYF.

This sequence joins TRBV6-5 and TRBJ2-2; D perhaps matches TRBD1 (6 bases). The CDR3 contains 14 residues. CDR1 MNHEY and CDR2 SVGAGI come from the germline V gene. Deletions cut 7 bases from V and 2 bases from J, with 11 bases between. CDR3 nucleotides: TGTGCCAGCAAAAAGGGACAAAACACCGGGGAGCTGTTTTTT. Encoded protein: CASKKGQNTGELFF.

The chain couples TRBV7-2 to TRBJ1-6; TRBD1 matches 10 bases. The CDR3 consists of 17 residues. With 5 bases clipped from V and 10 bases from J, the junction kept 14 bases outside the gene matches. Germline values: CDR1 SGHTA, CDR2 FQGNSA. CDR3 sequence (DNA): TGTGCCAGCAGCAGATCAGCGGGACAGGGGAATGACTCACCCCTCCACTTT. Amino acids: CASSRSAGQGNDSPLHF. Based on the CDR3 plus reference TRBV7-2 and TRBJ1-6, the full variable domain is GAGVSQSPSNKVTEKGKDVELRCDPISGHTALYWYRQSLGQGLEFLIYFQGNSAPDKSGLPSDRFSAERTGGSVSTLTIQRTQQEDSAVYLCASSRSAGQGNDSPLHFGNGTRLTVT.

The rearrangement joins TRBV7-8 to TRBJ2-2; 13 bases map to TRBD2. Unmatched junction bases numbered 10, after V lost 6 bases and J lost 3 bases. Germline loops: CDR1 SGHVS, CDR2 FQNEAQ. This CDR3 has 18 amino acids. CDR3 sequence reads: CASRPRTSGSWDTGELFF. The CDR3 DNA sequence: TGTGCCAGCAGGCCTCGGACTAGCGGGAGTTGGGACACCGGGGAGCTGTTTTTT.

The chain couples TRBV10-2 to TRBJ1-2, with D unclear. Germline V gives CDR1 WSHSY, CDR2 SAAADI. This CDR3 has 13 amino acids. Trimming took 3 bases from V and 4 from J, leaving 9 bases between them. The CDR3 reads CASSDGQPYGYTF. CDR3 coding DNA: TGCGCCAGCAGTGATGGGCAGCCCTATGGCTACACCTTC.